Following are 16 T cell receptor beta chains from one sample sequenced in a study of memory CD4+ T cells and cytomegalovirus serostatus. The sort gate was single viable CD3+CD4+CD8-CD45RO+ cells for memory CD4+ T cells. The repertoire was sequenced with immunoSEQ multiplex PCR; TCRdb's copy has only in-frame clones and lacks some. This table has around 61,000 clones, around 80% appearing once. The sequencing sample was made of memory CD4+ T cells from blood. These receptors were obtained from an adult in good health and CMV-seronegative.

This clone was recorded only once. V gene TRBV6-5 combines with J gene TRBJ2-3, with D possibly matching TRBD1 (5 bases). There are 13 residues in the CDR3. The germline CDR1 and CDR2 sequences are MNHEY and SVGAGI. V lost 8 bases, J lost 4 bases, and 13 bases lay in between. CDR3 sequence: CASLAPGSDTQYF. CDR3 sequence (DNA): TGTGCCAGCTTGGCTCCAGGGTCAGATACGCAGTATTTT.

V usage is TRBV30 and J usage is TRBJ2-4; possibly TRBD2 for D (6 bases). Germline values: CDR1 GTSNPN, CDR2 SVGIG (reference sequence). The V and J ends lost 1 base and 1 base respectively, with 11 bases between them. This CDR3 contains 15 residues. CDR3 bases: TGTGCCTGGAGTGGATTAGCGGTCGCCAAAAACATTCAGTACTTC. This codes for CAWSGLAVAKNIQYF.

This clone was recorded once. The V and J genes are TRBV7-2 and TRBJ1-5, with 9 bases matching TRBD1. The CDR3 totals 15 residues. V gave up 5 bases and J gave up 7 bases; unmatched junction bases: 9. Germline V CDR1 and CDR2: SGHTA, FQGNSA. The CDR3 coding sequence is TGTGCCAGCAGCGGTTGGGGACAGGGAGGACAGCCCCAGCATTTT. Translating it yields CASSGWGQGGQPQHF.

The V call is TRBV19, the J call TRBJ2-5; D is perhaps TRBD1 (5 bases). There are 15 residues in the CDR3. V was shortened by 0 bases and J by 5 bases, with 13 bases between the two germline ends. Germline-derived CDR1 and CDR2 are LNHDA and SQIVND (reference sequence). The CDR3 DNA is TGTGCCAGTAGTATAGATGGGGCAGGGCGGGAGACCCAGTACTTC. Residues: CASSIDGAGRETQYF.

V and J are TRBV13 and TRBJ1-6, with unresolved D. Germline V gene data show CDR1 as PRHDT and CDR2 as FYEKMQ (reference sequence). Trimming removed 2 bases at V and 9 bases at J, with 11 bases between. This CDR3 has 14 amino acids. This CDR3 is CASSLKGGRSPLHF. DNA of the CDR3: TGTGCCAGCAGCTTAAAAGGTGGGCGTTCACCCCTCCACTTT.

The CDR3, as DNA: TGTGCCAGCAGCCCACGGGTAGGGGTTGAAAAACTGTTTTTT. Protein product: CASSPRVGVEKLFF. This chain joins TRBV7-2 and TRBJ1-4; TRBD1 might be the D (5 bases). Trimming shortened V by 5 bases and J by 7 bases, and 14 bases separated the two germline ends. This CDR3 spans 14 amino acids. CDR1 and CDR2 (germline): SGHTA, FQGNSA.

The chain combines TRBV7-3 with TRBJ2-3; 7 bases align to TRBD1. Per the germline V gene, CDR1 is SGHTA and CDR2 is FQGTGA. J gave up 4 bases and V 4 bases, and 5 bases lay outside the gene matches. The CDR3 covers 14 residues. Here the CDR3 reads CASSSGGWSDTQYF. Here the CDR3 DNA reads TGTGCCAGCAGCTCAGGGGGATGGTCAGATACGCAGTATTTT.

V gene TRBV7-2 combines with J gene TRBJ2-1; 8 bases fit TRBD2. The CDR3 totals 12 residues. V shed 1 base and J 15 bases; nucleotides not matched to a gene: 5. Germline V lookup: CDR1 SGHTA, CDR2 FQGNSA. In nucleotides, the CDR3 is TGTGCCAGCAGCTTAGTGGGACTAGGGGGGTTCTTC. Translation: CASSLVGLGGFF. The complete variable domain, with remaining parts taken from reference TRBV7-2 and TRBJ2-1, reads GAGVSQSPSNKVTEKGKDVELRCDPISGHTALYWYRQSLGQGLEFLIYFQGNSAPDKSGLPSDRFSAERTGGSVSTLTIQRTQQEDSAVYLCASSLVGLGGFFGPGTRLTVL.

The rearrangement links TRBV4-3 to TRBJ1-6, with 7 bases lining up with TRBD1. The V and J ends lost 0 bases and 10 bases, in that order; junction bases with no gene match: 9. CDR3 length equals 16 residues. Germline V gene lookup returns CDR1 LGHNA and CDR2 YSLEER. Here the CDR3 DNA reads TGCGCCAGCAGCCAAGATCACCCAGGGGGAGTCTCACCCCTCCACTTT. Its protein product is CASSQDHPGGVSPLHF.

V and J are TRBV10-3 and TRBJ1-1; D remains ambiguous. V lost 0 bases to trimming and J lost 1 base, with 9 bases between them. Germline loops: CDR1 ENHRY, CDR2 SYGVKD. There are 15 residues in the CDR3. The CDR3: CAISESAGRNTEAFF. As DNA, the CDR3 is TGTGCCATCAGTGAGTCGGCGGGTAGGAACACTGAAGCTTTCTTT.

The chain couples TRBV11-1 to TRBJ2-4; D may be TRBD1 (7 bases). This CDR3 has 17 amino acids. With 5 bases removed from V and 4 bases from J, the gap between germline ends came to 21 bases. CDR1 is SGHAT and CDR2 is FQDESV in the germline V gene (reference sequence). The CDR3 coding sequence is TGTGCCAGCAGCCCGAGGGCGGGCGGGACAGTTAAAAACATTCAGTACTTC. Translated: CASSPRAGGTVKNIQYF.

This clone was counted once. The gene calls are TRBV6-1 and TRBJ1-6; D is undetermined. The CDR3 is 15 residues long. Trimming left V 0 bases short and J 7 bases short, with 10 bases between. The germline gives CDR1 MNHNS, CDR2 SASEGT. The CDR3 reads CASSEAGHANSPLHF. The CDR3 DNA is TGTGCCAGCAGTGAAGCGGGCCATGCGAATTCACCCCTCCACTTT.

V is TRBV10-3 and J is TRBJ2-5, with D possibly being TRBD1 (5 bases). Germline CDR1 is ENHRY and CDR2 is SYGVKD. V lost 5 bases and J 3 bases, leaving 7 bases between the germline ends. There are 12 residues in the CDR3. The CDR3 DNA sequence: TGTGCCATCAGTCCGACAGAAGAGACCCAGTACTTC. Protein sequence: CAISPTEETQYF.

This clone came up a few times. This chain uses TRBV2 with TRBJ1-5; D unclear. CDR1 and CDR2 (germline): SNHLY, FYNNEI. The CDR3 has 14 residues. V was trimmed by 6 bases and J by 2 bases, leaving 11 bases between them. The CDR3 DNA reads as TGTGCCAGCAGATCTCCTCGGGGCAATCAGCCCCAGCATTTT. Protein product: CASRSPRGNQPQHF. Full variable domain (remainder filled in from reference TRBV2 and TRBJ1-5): EPEVTQTPSHQVTQMGQEVILRCVPISNHLYFYWYRQILGQKVEFLVSFYNNEISEKSEIFDDQFSVERPDGSNFTLKIRSTKLEDSAMYFCASRSPRGNQPQHFGDGTRLSIL.

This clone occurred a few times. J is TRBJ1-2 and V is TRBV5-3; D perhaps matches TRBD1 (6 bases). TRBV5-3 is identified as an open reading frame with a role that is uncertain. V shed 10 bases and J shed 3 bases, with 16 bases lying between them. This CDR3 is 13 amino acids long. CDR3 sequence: CAQTGPMDYGYTF. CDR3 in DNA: TGTGCCCAGACAGGACCCATGGACTATGGCTACACCTTC.

CDR3 loop: CASSRYGTENTEAFF. CDR3 nucleotide sequence: TGTGCCAGCTCCCGATACGGGACAGAAAACACTGAAGCTTTCTTT. The V and J genes are TRBV18 and TRBJ1-1; the match to TRBD1 covers 7 bases. There are 15 residues in the CDR3. Germline V lookup: CDR1 KGHSH, CDR2 LQKENI. The J segment lost 2 bases and the V segment lost 6 bases, leaving 9 bases of the junction unmatched. The whole variable domain, filled in from reference TRBV18 and TRBJ1-1, reads NAGVMQNPRHLVRRRGQEARLRCSPMKGHSHVYWYRQLPEEGLKFMVYLQKENIIDESGMPKERFSAEFPKEGPSILRIQQVVRGDSAAYFCASSRYGTENTEAFFGQGTRLTVV.